This is a list of T cell receptor beta chains from one sample in a study of chemoradiotherapy in HPV16-positive cancers. Profiled with immunoSEQ multiplex PCR; TCRdb holds only in-frame clones, not every one. The sample shows approximately 540 clones, about 86% of them seen only once. The material was tumor tissue, obtained from a patient who underwent chemoradiotherapy. These TCRs come from a human donor with HPV-associated anogenital cancer. Both conserved end residues are part of each CDR3. The D gene is left open where the match is weak. Not every row has a clone size; where given, it reads once, few, many or a size class.

D gene	V gene	clone size	J gene	CDR3 protein	CDR3 DNA
-	TRBV5-1	-	TRBJ1-2	CASSTSPERGYTF	TGCGCCAGCAGCACCTCTCCGGAGAGAGGCTACACCTTC
TRBD2	TRBV9	few	TRBJ2-7	CASSVGASGSTGEQYF	TGTGCCAGCAGCGTAGGGGCTAGCGGGTCCACGGGCGAGCAGTACTTC
-	TRBV20-1	-	TRBJ2-7	CSASGAEQYF	TGCAGTGCTAGCGGGGCCGAGCAGTACTTC
-	TRBV7-6	-	TRBJ2-1	CASSADHHPGLGYNEQFF	TGTGCCAGCAGCGCGGACCATCATCCAGGGTTGGGTTACAATGAGCAGTTCTTC
-	TRBV5-4	-	TRBJ1-3	CASSLSGAGNTIYF	TGTGCCAGCAGCTTGTCCGGGGCTGGAAACACCATATATTTT
-	TRBV19	-	TRBJ2-3	CASTPGLGDTQYF	TGTGCCAGTACCCCCGGGCTCGGGGATACGCAGTATTTT
-	TRBV4-1	-	TRBJ1-2	CASSQGGRTQAYGYTF	TGCGCCAGCAGCCAAGGGGGTAGGACGCAGGCCTATGGCTACACCTTC
-	TRBV7-8	once	TRBJ1-5	CASSLGNQPQHF	TGTGCCAGCAGTCTAGGCAATCAGCCCCAGCATTTT
TRBD1	TRBV10-3	-	TRBJ1-2	CAISDPSGGRTYGYTF	TGTGCCATCAGTGACCCCTCAGGGGGCCGAACCTATGGCTACACCTTC
-	TRBV5-1	-	TRBJ1-2	CASSLETDYGYTF	TGCGCCAGCAGCTTGGAGACAGACTATGGCTACACCTTC
TRBD1	TRBV13	hyperexpanded	TRBJ2-7	CASLHRGGDSYEQYF	TGTGCCAGCCTTCATCGAGGGGGCGACTCCTACGAGCAGTACTTC
TRBD2	TRBV27	-	TRBJ2-3	CASSPNLAGGTDTQYF	TGTGCCAGCAGTCCCAATCTAGCGGGGGGCACAGATACGCAGTATTTT
-	TRBV14	-	TRBJ2-1	CASSQVPLTGDNEQFF	TGTGCCAGCAGCCAAGTTCCACTCACGGGGGACAATGAGCAGTTCTTC
-	TRBV7-6	-	TRBJ1-6	CASSLAWESPLHF	TGTGCCAGCAGCTTAGCGTGGGAGTCACCCCTCCACTTT
TRBD2	TRBV7-9	-	TRBJ2-5	CASSAGGSGQETQYF	TGTGCCAGCAGCGCGGGAGGTAGCGGCCAAGAGACCCAGTACTTC
TRBD2	TRBV18	-	TRBJ2-3	CASSPPSGGLTDTQYF	TGTGCCAGCTCACCACCATCGGGGGGGCTCACAGATACGCAGTATTTT
-	TRBV9	few	TRBJ2-5	CASSASQGETQYF	TGTGCCAGCAGCGCCTCTCAGGGAGAGACCCAGTACTTC
-	TRBV5-8	-	TRBJ2-1	CASSVMGGYQFF	TGTGCCAGCAGCGTAATGGGGGGATACCAGTTCTTC
TRBD2	TRBV11-3	-	TRBJ2-2	CASSPGLAGSPGELFF	TGTGCCAGCAGCCCCGGACTAGCGGGGTCGCCCGGGGAGCTGTTTTTT
-	TRBV6-5	once	TRBJ1-5	CASSYDPRNQPQHF	TGTGCCAGCAGTTACGATCCTCGCAATCAGCCCCAGCATTTT
-	TRBV4-1	-	TRBJ1-2	CASSQKMGNRDILYGYTF	TGCGCCAGCAGCCAGAAGATGGGAAACCGGGACATCCTCTATGGCTACACCTTC
TRBD1	TRBV18	-	TRBJ2-2	CASSQADRAGGELFF	TGTGCCAGCTCACAAGCGGACAGGGCCGGCGGGGAGCTGTTTTTT
TRBD2	TRBV29-1	-	TRBJ2-3	CSAAVSGGADTQYF	TGCAGCGCCGCGGTTAGCGGGGGGGCAGATACGCAGTATTTT
-	TRBV7-2	-	TRBJ1-2	CASSPDTYGYTF	TGTGCCAGCAGCCCGGACACCTATGGCTACACCTTC
TRBD2	TRBV4-3	once	TRBJ2-1	CASSQDGGAPYNEQFF	TGCGCCAGCAGCCAAGACGGGGGGGCCCCCTACAATGAGCAGTTCTTC
-	TRBV30	-	TRBJ2-1	CAWSATSNVFF	TGTGCCTGGAGTGCGACTAGTAACGTGTTCTTC
-	TRBV30	-	TRBJ2-5	CAWSKQGTETQYF	TGTGCCTGGAGCAAACAGGGCACCGAGACCCAGTACTTC
-	TRBV5-4	-	TRBJ2-7	CASSLAGGSYEQYF	TGTGCCAGCAGCTTGGCCGGGGGATCCTACGAGCAGTACTTC
TRBD1	TRBV10-3	-	TRBJ1-3	CAISYGQDSGNTIYF	TGTGCCATCAGCTACGGACAGGACTCTGGAAACACCATATATTTT
-	TRBV9	-	TRBJ1-1	CASSSDIQNTEAFF	TGTGCCAGCAGCTCAGACATCCAGAACACTGAAGCTTTCTTT
-	TRBV7-9	-	TRBJ2-1	CASTVIGGLYNEQFF	TGTGCCAGCACCGTAATCGGCGGCCTATACAATGAGCAGTTCTTC
-	TRBV14	-	TRBJ1-6	CASSQEAISNSPLHF	TGTGCCAGCAGCCAAGAGGCGATAAGTAATTCACCCCTCCACTTT
TRBD1	TRBV5-1	-	TRBJ1-1	CASSWAGDSTEAFF	TGCGCCAGCAGCTGGGCTGGGGACAGCACTGAAGCTTTCTTT
-	TRBV30	-	TRBJ1-3	CAWSVVLGNTIYF	TGTGCCTGGAGTGTTGTGTTGGGAAACACCATATATTTT
-	TRBV7-2	-	TRBJ2-1	CASSRDQSSYNEQFF	TGTGCCAGCAGCCGGGACCAAAGCTCCTACAATGAGCAGTTCTTC
-	TRBV7-8	-	TRBJ1-1	CASSWGGTGQAFF	TGTGCCAGCAGCTGGGGGGGCACAGGGCAAGCTTTCTTT
-	TRBV28	-	TRBJ2-1	CASSSENSYNEQFF	TGTGCCAGCAGTTCAGAGAACTCCTACAATGAGCAGTTCTTC
TRBD1	TRBV7-2	once	TRBJ2-4	CASSLVGGQGGIQYF	TGTGCCAGCAGCTTAGTAGGAGGACAGGGAGGCATTCAGTACTTC
TRBD1	TRBV5-1	-	TRBJ1-1	CASSWGQGARGTEAFF	TGCGCCAGCAGCTGGGGACAGGGGGCGCGAGGGACCGAAGCTTTCTTT
-	TRBV2	-	TRBJ1-6	CASSAGLFNSPLHF	TGTGCCAGCAGTGCCGGGTTGTTTAATTCACCCCTCCACTTT
TRBD1	TRBV27	-	TRBJ1-1	CASSYGTGGPRNTEAFF	TGTGCCAGCAGTTATGGGACAGGGGGCCCGAGGAACACTGAAGCTTTCTTT
-	TRBV9	-	TRBJ2-1	CASSVGDHEQFF	TGTGCCAGCAGCGTAGGGGACCATGAGCAGTTCTTC
-	TRBV10-1	-	TRBJ2-1	CASSEALDRATFEQFF	TGCGCCAGCAGTGAAGCCCTAGACCGGGCAACGTTTGAGCAGTTCTTC
TRBD1	TRBV19	-	TRBJ2-5	CASSIEGGQLQETQYF	TGTGCCAGTAGTATAGAAGGGGGACAGCTCCAGGAGACCCAGTACTTC
-	TRBV7-9	-	TRBJ1-2	CASSSRLGGYGYTF	TGTGCCAGCAGCTCCCGCCTTGGCGGGTATGGCTACACCTTC
TRBD1	TRBV11-1	-	TRBJ2-7	CASSLGTGGTYEQYF	TGTGCCAGCAGCTTAGGTACAGGGGGGACCTACGAGCAGTACTTC
-	TRBV7-6	-	TRBJ2-3	CASSPQAREDTQYF	TGTGCCAGCAGCCCACAGGCTCGCGAAGATACGCAGTATTTT
TRBD1	TRBV5-1	-	TRBJ2-1	CASSSPFTGTGLYNEQFF	TGCGCCAGCAGCTCACCTTTCACCGGGACAGGTCTCTACAATGAGCAGTTCTTC
-	TRBV29-1	-	TRBJ2-1	CSVEPFQLGNEQFF	TGCAGCGTTGAACCTTTCCAACTGGGGAATGAGCAGTTCTTC
-	TRBV18	-	TRBJ1-1	CASSPELDRTRTEAFF	TGTGCCAGCTCACCGGAATTGGACCGTACTAGGACTGAAGCTTTCTTT
-	TRBV6-5	-	TRBJ2-5	CASRQETQYF	TGTGCCAGCAGACAAGAGACCCAGTACTTC
-	TRBV5-1	-	TRBJ2-2	CASSPQNTGELFF	TGCGCCAGCAGCCCCCAGAACACCGGGGAGCTGTTTTTT
-	TRBV4-3	-	TRBJ1-2	CASSQGLQGGYGYTF	TGCGCCAGCAGCCAAGGCCTACAGGGTGGCTATGGCTACACCTTC
-	TRBV7-9	-	TRBJ2-3	CASTLRTDTQYF	TGTGCCAGCACCCTTAGGACAGATACGCAGTATTTT